This entry lists 5 T cell receptor beta chains sequenced from one sample in a study of cytomegalovirus exposure and HLA in healthy donors. The PCR used 60 Vbeta and 13 Jbeta primers. TCRdb's table, derived via immunoSEQ multiplex PCR, lists solely in-frame clones and lacks some. The table shows about 300,000 clones, with 86% occurring only once. The specimen sequenced was PBMCs. The receptors come from a man between 35 and 55 years old in good health and CMV-seropositive.

The chain employs TRBV19 and TRBJ1-5; D unresolved. The CDR3 has 13 amino acids. V was clipped by 6 bases and J by 5 bases, with 11 bases between them. The germline gives CDR1 LNHDA, CDR2 SQIVND (reference sequence). The CDR3 loop is CASSLEAYQPQHF. As DNA, the CDR3 is TGTGCCAGTAGCTTGGAGGCCTATCAGCCCCAGCATTTT.

The rearrangement uses TRBV5-4 and TRBJ1-4; D not resolved. The V end was cut by 0 bases, the J end by 8 bases, with 17 bases between. Germline loops: CDR1 SGHNT, CDR2 YYREEE (reference sequence). The CDR3 runs to 16 residues. The CDR3 DNA sequence: TGTGCCAGCAGCTTGGAGGGCGGGATTTTAGGGGAAAAACTGTTTTTT. Translating gives CASSLEGGILGEKLFF.

This clone was observed once. V is TRBV7-6 and J is TRBJ2-1; perhaps TRBD1 as D (5 bases). The CDR3 consists of 16 residues. Trimming removed 1 base from V and 4 bases from J, with 14 bases in between. Germline-derived CDR1 and CDR2 are SGHVS and FNYEAQ. The CDR3 bases are TGTGCCAGCAGCTTAGAGTGGCCCCAGGGTTACAATGAGCAGTTCTTC. Translating it yields CASSLEWPQGYNEQFF. The full variable domain, rest sourced from reference TRBV7-6 and TRBJ2-1, is GAGVSQSPRYKVTKRGQDVALRCDPISGHVSLYWYRQALGQGPEFLTYFNYEAQQDKSGLPNDRFSAERPEGSISTLTIQRTEQRDSAMYRCASSLEWPQGYNEQFFGPGTRLTVL.

J is TRBJ1-3 and V is TRBV2; D ambiguous. Germline loops: CDR1 SNHLY, CDR2 FYNNEI. This CDR3 region has 13 residues. CDR3 in amino acids: CVIHTSSGNTIYF. The CDR3 DNA follows: TGTGTCATACATACCAGCTCTGGAAACACCATATATTTT.

The DNA of the CDR3 is TGCAGCGTTGAAGATCGTATCCGGGGGACCCGCTATGGCTACACCTTC. Protein: CSVEDRIRGTRYGYTF. The chain employs TRBV29-1 and TRBJ1-2; tentative D call: TRBD1 (5 bases). CDR1 and CDR2 from the germline V gene are SQVTM and ANQGSEA. V gave up 0 bases and J gave up 4 bases, with 18 bases separating them. The CDR3 covers 16 residues.